This T cell receptor beta chain comes out of a study of T cells after yellow fever vaccination. For the study at large: Libraries from low-cell-number fractions were prepared with the SMART-Seq v4 Ultra Low Input RNA kit.

Regarding the study as a whole: Contamination by abundant bulk-population clonotypes could be present in FACS-sorted repertoires. The appearance of a small share of clonotypes in both CD4 and CD8 compartments was observed.

Conversion of TCR transcripts into cDNA relied on 5'RACE template switching, which added a universal primer site and UMIs. MiXCR was run by TCRdb on the 5' RACE reads, yielding one entry per CDR3 protein. The data contain a few hundred thousand distinct CDR3 sequences, about 10% of them singletons. As to this clonotype: Antigen unknown.

V lost 3 bases to trimming and J lost 1 base; unmatched junction nucleotides: 0. The germline gives CDR1 SNHLY, CDR2 FYNNEI. CDR3 length: 15 residues. This chain joins TRBV2 and TRBJ2-3; 11 bases are a match to TRBD2. The source of this sequence is a man between 18 and 29 years old who received the YFV17D yellow fever vaccine. The input for sequencing was CD4+ T cells sorted from PBMCs, taken 5 days after the yellow fever booster vaccination. The CDR3 protein is CASSETSGGTDTQYF. CDR3 bases: TGTGCCAGCAGTGAGACTAGCGGGGGCACAGATACGCAGTATTTT.